This T cell receptor beta chain is from a study of CD8+ T cells in alopecia areata. Regarding the study as a whole: With one nonresponder, baseline CD8+ expansion's link to response remains uncertain.

Germline-derived CDR1 and CDR2 are SGHTA and FQGNSA. The CDR3 spans 15 residues. The V gene lost 1 base and the J gene lost 4 bases, with 11 bases spanning the gap. Noted treatment: oral pan-JAK inhibitor, 5-10 mg twice daily. Those with alopecia areata gave lesional scalp punch biopsies and peripheral blood. cDNA serving as the sequencing template came from extracted, reverse transcribed RNA. The data were produced by immunoSEQ multiplex PCR, yet TCRdb's version contains in-frame clones alone and is incomplete. The top ten clones hold 17% of a sample with around 86,000 clones, just over 70% of them seen once. Regarding this clone: Its matching antigen is unknown.

Specimen: CD8+ T cells sorted from blood, collected around week 44, from a patient treated with tofacitinib. V is TRBV7-2 and J is TRBJ1-5; possibly TRBD1 for D (5 bases). The receptor comes from a human donor with alopecia areata. The CDR3 DNA sequence: TGTGCCAGCAGCTTAGTTGGGGCAGATAATCAGCCCCAGCATTTT. Its translation is CASSLVGADNQPQHF. The variable domain in full, completed from reference TRBV7-2 and TRBJ1-5, reads GAGVSQSPSNKVTEKGKDVELRCDPISGHTALYWYRQSLGQGLEFLIYFQGNSAPDKSGLPSDRFSAERTGGSVSTLTIQRTQQEDSAVYLCASSLVGADNQPQHFGDGTRLSIL.